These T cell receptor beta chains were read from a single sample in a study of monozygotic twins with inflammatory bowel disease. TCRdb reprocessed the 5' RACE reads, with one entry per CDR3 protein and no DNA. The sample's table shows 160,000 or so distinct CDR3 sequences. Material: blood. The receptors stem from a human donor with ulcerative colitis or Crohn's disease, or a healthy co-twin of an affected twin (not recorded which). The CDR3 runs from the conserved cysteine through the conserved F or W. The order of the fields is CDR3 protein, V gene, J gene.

cdr3_aa: CASSFDANYGYTF; v_call: TRBV5-1; j_call: TRBJ1-2
cdr3_aa: CASSKGLAGGYYNEQFF; v_call: TRBV11-3; j_call: TRBJ2-1
cdr3_aa: CASTTDSTAVKPQHF; v_call: TRBV12-3/TRBV12-4; j_call: TRBJ1-5
cdr3_aa: CASSLRTGGAGETQYF; v_call: TRBV7-6; j_call: TRBJ2-5
cdr3_aa: CSAQTSVDEQFF; v_call: TRBV20-1; j_call: TRBJ2-1
cdr3_aa: CASSFPRGPGTDTQYF; v_call: TRBV7-9; j_call: TRBJ2-3
cdr3_aa: CASSFTPGYRTGELFF; v_call: TRBV12-3/TRBV12-4; j_call: TRBJ2-2
cdr3_aa: CASSPGHSYNEQFF; v_call: TRBV7-7; j_call: TRBJ2-1
cdr3_aa: CSALDDYPYNEQFF; v_call: TRBV20-1; j_call: TRBJ2-1
cdr3_aa: CASSPEPNYEQYF; v_call: TRBV28; j_call: TRBJ2-7
cdr3_aa: CASSLSAGGPSYEQYF; v_call: TRBV7-9; j_call: TRBJ2-7
cdr3_aa: CASSQDPTLAGGPHGELFF; v_call: TRBV4-3; j_call: TRBJ2-2
cdr3_aa: CASSWGRGNTEAFF; v_call: TRBV7-9; j_call: TRBJ1-1
cdr3_aa: CASSEEWRASGSETQYF; v_call: TRBV2; j_call: TRBJ2-5
cdr3_aa: CASSPGIHTYEQYF; v_call: TRBV11-2; j_call: TRBJ2-7
cdr3_aa: CASSWRERGEAFF; v_call: TRBV7-2; j_call: TRBJ1-1
cdr3_aa: CASSLAQGGDTQYF; v_call: TRBV12-3/TRBV12-4; j_call: TRBJ2-3
cdr3_aa: CATSRDPAGGPDTQYF; v_call: TRBV15; j_call: TRBJ2-3
cdr3_aa: CSARYLRNTEAFF; v_call: TRBV20-1; j_call: TRBJ1-1
cdr3_aa: CASSPLAGGANTQYF; v_call: TRBV18; j_call: TRBJ2-3
cdr3_aa: CSAVHGDTQYF; v_call: TRBV20-1; j_call: TRBJ2-3
cdr3_aa: CSVGGQGDGELFF; v_call: TRBV29-1; j_call: TRBJ2-2
cdr3_aa: CASSYSRTSGRASDEQYF; v_call: TRBV6-2/TRBV6-3; j_call: TRBJ2-7
cdr3_aa: CSARHGRETQYF; v_call: TRBV20-1; j_call: TRBJ2-5
cdr3_aa: CASSPGGIQNNSPLHF; v_call: TRBV7-2; j_call: TRBJ1-6
cdr3_aa: CSALGLTDEQYF; v_call: TRBV20-1; j_call: TRBJ2-7
cdr3_aa: CASSPLTPGLAGVEQFF; v_call: TRBV18; j_call: TRBJ2-1
cdr3_aa: CSAIPDRPLFVPIQYF; v_call: TRBV20-1; j_call: TRBJ2-4
cdr3_aa: CASRRSPRQGTGSYTF; v_call: TRBV7-9; j_call: TRBJ1-2
cdr3_aa: CASSWTSGGFISTDTQYF; v_call: TRBV5-6; j_call: TRBJ2-3
cdr3_aa: CSAPDRSAVYGYTF; v_call: TRBV20-1; j_call: TRBJ1-2
cdr3_aa: CASSRDRRVEKLFF; v_call: TRBV7-2; j_call: TRBJ1-4
cdr3_aa: CSARVWTTGYGYTF; v_call: TRBV20-1; j_call: TRBJ1-2
cdr3_aa: CASSRAGASGSYEQFF; v_call: TRBV7-2; j_call: TRBJ2-1
cdr3_aa: CASSSRTGGDYEQYF; v_call: TRBV27; j_call: TRBJ2-7
cdr3_aa: CSARVWMESVDEQYF; v_call: TRBV20-1; j_call: TRBJ2-7
cdr3_aa: CASSRTGTNTEAFF; v_call: TRBV5-1; j_call: TRBJ1-1
cdr3_aa: CASRATSSYEQYF; v_call: TRBV6-2/TRBV6-3; j_call: TRBJ2-7
cdr3_aa: CASSQSLRALEQFF; v_call: TRBV16; j_call: TRBJ2-1
cdr3_aa: CASSYDRVRDTQYF; v_call: TRBV6-5; j_call: TRBJ2-3